The source of this T cell receptor beta chain is a study of T cells in Graves' hyperthyroidism and ophthalmopathy. Study observations and caveats: Ophthalmopathy and stable hyperthyroidism were separated by a 13 V-J model. The model identified upcoming ophthalmopathy a median approximately seven months ahead of onset.

This clonotype was observed a handful of times. No antigen is known for it. Using RNA transcripts as the source, TCR beta CDR3 regions were amplified. First-round RT-PCR of the TCR CDR3 relied on the HTBI primer set. From the multiplex PCR reads, TCRdb called clonotypes with MiXCR, one entry per CDR3 protein. Of roughly 700,000 distinct CDR3 sequences listed, roughly 17% were seen once; the top ten hold around 15%. With 1 base removed from V and 7 bases from J, the gap between germline ends came to 14 bases. This CDR3 has 15 residues. Germline CDR1 and CDR2: LGHDT and YNNKEL (reference sequence). The V call is TRBV3-1, the J call TRBJ1-5; D is unresolved. Sequenced sample: blood. The sequence was collected from a man aged 50 to 60 with Graves' hyperthyroidism. CDR3 region: CASSQGTASRQPQHF. The CDR3 DNA follows: TGTGCCAGCAGCCAAGGGACGGCCTCGAGACAGCCCCAGCATTTT.